This T cell receptor (beta chain) was sequenced for a study of blood T cell repertoires in COVID-19. Measured with immunoSEQ multiplex PCR; TCRdb has only the in-frame clones, and not every one. Of under 45,000 clones detected, around 80% appear once; the ten largest clones hold roughly 2%. V lost 6 bases and J 8 bases, leaving 8 bases between the germline ends. This CDR3 spans 11 amino acids. The chain is built from TRBV12-3 or TRBV12-4 and TRBJ2-1; D is unclear. Sequencing used peripheral blood. This TCR came from a man aged 60-69 years with active COVID-19. CDR3 in amino acids: CASRFLDEQFF. As DNA, the CDR3 is TGTGCCAGCAGATTCCTCGATGAGCAGTTCTTC.